This T cell receptor beta chain was sequenced for a study of T cell responses to AZD1222 COVID-19 vaccine (dated by TCRdb to 2020 to 2023). With regard to the full study: AZD1222 recipients given second doses at about 4 weeks or at about 12 weeks were pooled, since spike-specific TCR depth and breadth were not found to differ between the two schedules. TCR sequencing was performed for 230 to 250 trial participants, of whom 200 to 210 were given two doses of AZD1222 and some 26 were given two doses of MenACWY control vaccine. Trial participants were enrolled into age subgroups of 18-55, 56-69 and 70-plus years, which contained about 150, 27 and 61 TCR-sequenced participants, respectively. Study-wide findings and limitations: The 56-69-year group was small, and its depth increase did not reach significance, likely because of low power. Reportedly, close to half of the unique spike-specific TCRs recognized epitopes lying outside the regions that are mutated in the B.1.351 and B.1.1.7 variants. Conclusions about previously exposed vaccinees are limited because only six or seven AZD1222 recipients were SARS-CoV-2 seropositive at baseline. The vaccine-associated CD4 TCRs covered the entire spike protein, and the dominant responses fell in regions 160-218 and 743-854. A significant rise in spike-specific TCR breadth and depth was observed after two AZD1222 doses relative to day 0 and relative to MenACWY recipients. Because no day 14 peak-response samples were available, the repertoires could be characterized only after the peak T cell response. Participants were mostly white British, with more females than males. The authors suggested clonal diversity may have been underestimated.

Comments on this clone: Its antigen target is currently unknown. One base away there is no much larger clone; base qualities are not given.

The CDR3 regions of human TCRbeta chains were analyzed by immunosequencing. As for the authors' bioinformatics: TCRs in the repertoires were compared against a reference library of SARS-CoV-2-specific TCRs that had been generated with the MIRA antigen-specificity platform. Breadth was defined as the fraction of unique TCRs that were SARS-CoV-2-associated, and depth was defined as the fraction of total T cells that were SARS-CoV-2-associated. Each spike-specific TCR was assigned to its reactive spike region and to a CD4 or CD8 class using the MIRA data. Log10-transformed breadth and depth values were compared by one-way ANOVA with Sidak's multiple comparisons tests. TCRdb took over this immuneACCESS table, retaining in-frame rearrangements with V and J assigned. Such tables are incomplete; in checked studies, under half of the missing clones stem from an unresolved V gene, and the remainder is unexplained. The V and J calls and clone size are taken from that table; D and trimming were inferred from the DNA. Recorded for this sample are 95,000 to 150,000 clones; over 80% of them occurred a single time. The top ten clones comprise 13% to 15% of the sample.

The sample's time point label, in plain terms: baseline before first vaccination. Samples from vaccinated people were obtained from the UK trials COV001 and COV002, which included a single-blind randomized controlled phase 2/3 trial of AZD1222 (ChAdOx1 nCoV-19) in healthy adults. For TCRbeta chain sequencing, PBMC samples from trial participants were taken at day 0 and at day 28 after the second dose. This sequence was found in an adult in good health. Sequencing was performed on peripheral blood, taken on day 0 of AZD1222 vaccination.

The DNA sequence reads TGTGCCAGCAGCCCTGGCTGGGGGCCCAATCAGCCCCAGCATTTT. Its protein reads: CASSPGWGPNQPQHF. The chain joins TRBV5-6 to TRBJ1-5, and TRBD1 may be the D gene, going by 6 matching bases. From the cysteine through the phenylalanine, the CDR3 covers 15 amino acids. The retained sequence is limited to the CDR3, 45 bases, with the frame set at the first base. CDR1 SGHDT and CDR2 YYEEEE are derived from the germline V gene. V is clipped by 4 bases and J by 3 bases, and the sequence between their germline boundaries is 14 bases long.